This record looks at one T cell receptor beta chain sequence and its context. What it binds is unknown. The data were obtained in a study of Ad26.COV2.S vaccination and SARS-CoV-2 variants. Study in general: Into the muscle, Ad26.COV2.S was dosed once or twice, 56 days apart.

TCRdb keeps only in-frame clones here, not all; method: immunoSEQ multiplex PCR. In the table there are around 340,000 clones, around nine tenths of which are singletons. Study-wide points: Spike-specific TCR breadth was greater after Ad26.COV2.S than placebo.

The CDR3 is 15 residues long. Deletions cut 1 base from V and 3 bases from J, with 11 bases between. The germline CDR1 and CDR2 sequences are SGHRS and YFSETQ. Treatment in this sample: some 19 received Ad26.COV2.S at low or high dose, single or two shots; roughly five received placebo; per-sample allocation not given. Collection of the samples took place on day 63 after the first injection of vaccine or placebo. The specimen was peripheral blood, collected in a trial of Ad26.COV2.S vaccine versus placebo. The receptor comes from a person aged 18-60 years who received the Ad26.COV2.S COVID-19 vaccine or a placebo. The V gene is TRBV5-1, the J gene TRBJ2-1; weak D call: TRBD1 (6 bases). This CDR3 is CASSLTQGYYNEQFF. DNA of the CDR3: TGCGCCAGCAGCTTGACCCAGGGGTACTACAATGAGCAGTTCTTC.